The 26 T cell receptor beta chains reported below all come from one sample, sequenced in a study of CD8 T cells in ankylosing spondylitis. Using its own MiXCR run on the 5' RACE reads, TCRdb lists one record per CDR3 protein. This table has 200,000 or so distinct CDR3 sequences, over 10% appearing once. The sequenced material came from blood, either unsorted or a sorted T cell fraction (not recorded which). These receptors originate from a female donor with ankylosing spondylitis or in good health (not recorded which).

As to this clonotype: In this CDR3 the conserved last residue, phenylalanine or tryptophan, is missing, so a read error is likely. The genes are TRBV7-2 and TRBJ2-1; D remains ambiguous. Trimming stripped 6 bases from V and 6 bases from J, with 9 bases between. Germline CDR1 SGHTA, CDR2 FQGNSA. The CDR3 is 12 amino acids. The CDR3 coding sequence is TGTGCCAGCAGTCTTAGCTCCAATGAGCAGTTCTCC. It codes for CASSLSSNEQFS.

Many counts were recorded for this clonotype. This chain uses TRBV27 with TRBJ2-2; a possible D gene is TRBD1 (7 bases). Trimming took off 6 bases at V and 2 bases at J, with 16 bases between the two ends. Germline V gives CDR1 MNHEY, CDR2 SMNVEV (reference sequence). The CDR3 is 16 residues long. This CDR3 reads CASRPGGRVNTGELFF. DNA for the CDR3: TGTGCCAGCAGGCCAGGGGGGCGTGTTAACACCGGGGAGCTGTTTTTT.

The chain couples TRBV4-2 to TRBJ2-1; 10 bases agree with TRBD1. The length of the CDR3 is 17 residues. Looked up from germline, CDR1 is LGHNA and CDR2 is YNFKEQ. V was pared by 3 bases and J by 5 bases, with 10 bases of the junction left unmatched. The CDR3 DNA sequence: TGTGCCAGCAGCCAGATTAGACAGGGGGCTTCTGACAATGAGCAGTTCTTC. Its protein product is CASSQIRQGASDNEQFF.

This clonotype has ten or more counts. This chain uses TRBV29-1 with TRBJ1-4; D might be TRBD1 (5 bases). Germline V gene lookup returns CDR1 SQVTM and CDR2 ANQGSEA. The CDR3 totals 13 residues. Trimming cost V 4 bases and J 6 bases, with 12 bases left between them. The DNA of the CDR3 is TGCAGCGTTGGTGGGGGGAGTGATGAAAAACTGTTTTTT. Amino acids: CSVGGGSDEKLFF.

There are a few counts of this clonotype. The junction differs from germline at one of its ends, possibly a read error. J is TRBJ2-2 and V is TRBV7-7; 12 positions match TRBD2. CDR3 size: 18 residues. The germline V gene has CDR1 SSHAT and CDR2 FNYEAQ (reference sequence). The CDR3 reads CASSWMTSGSLTTGELFF. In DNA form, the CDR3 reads TGTGCTAGCAGCTGGATGACTAGCGGGAGCCTCACTACCGGGGAGCTGTTTTTT.

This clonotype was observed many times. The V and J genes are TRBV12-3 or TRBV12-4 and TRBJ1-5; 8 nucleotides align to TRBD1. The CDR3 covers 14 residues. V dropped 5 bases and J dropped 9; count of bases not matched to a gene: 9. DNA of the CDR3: TGTGCCAGCAGTCACGACAGGGGCCCCAGGCCCCAGCATTTT. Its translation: CASSHDRGPRPQHF.

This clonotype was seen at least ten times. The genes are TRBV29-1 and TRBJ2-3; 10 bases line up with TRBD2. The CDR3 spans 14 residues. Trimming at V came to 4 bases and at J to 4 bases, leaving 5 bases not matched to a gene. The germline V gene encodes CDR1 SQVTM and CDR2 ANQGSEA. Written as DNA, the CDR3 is TGCAGCGTTGGGCTAGCGGGAGTTCCAGATACGCAGTATTTT. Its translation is CSVGLAGVPDTQYF.

The CDR3 DNA is TGCGCCAGCAGCTCCTCCTCCTTTAGCGGGAGAGGCAATGAGCAGTTCTTC. It is translated as CASSSSSFSGRGNEQFF. The V gene is TRBV5-1, the J gene TRBJ2-1; 9 bases are shared with TRBD2. The germline CDR1 and CDR2 sequences are SGHRS and YFSETQ. The CDR3 is 17 residues long. V lost 3 bases and J lost 6; bases outside the gene matches: 13.

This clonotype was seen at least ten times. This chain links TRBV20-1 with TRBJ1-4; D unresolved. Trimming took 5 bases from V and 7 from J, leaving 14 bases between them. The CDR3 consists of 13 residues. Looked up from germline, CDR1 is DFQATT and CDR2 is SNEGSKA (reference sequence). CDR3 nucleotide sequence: TGCAGTGCTCAAGGCGGGGATGGTGAAAAACTGTTTTTT. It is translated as CSAQGGDGEKLFF.

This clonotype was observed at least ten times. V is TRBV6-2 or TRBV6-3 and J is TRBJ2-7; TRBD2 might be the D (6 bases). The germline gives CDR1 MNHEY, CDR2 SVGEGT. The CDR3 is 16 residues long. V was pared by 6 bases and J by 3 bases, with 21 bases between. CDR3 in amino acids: CASSRPGLLKGYEQYF. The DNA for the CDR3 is TGTGCCAGCAGCCGACCGGGACTCCTTAAGGGCTACGAGCAGTACTTC.

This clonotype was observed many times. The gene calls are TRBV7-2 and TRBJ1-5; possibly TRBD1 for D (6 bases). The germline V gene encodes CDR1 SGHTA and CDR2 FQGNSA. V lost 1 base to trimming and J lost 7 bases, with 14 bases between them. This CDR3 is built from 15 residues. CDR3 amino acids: CASSLGSGDYQPQHF. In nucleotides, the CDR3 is TGTGCCAGCAGCTTAGGATCAGGGGACTACCAGCCCCAGCATTTT.

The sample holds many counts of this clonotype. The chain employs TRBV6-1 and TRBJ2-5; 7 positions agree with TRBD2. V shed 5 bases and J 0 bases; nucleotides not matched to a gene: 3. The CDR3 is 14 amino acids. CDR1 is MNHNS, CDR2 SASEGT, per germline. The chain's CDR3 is CASSPGGNQETQYF. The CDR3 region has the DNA TGTGCCAGCAGTCCCGGGGGGAACCAAGAGACCCAGTACTTC.

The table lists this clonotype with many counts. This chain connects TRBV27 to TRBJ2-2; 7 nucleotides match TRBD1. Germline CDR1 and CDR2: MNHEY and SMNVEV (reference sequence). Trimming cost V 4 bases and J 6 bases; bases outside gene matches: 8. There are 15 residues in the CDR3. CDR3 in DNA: TGTGCCAGCAGTTCCCGACAGGGAGCTTCCGGGGAGCTGTTTTTT. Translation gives CASSSRQGASGELFF.

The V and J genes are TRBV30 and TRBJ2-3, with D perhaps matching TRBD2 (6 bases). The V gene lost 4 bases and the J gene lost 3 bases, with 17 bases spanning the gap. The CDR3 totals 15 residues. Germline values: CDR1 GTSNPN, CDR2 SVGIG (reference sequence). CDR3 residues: CAWTPLAGRTDTQYF. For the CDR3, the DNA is TGTGCCTGGACCCCCCTCGCGGGAAGGACAGATACGCAGTATTTT.

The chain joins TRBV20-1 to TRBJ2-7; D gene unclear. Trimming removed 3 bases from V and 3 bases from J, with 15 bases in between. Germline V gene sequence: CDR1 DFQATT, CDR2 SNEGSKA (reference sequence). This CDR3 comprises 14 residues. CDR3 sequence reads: CSASLLIGSYEQYF. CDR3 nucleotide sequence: TGCAGTGCTAGTCTCCTAATCGGTAGCTACGAGCAGTACTTC.

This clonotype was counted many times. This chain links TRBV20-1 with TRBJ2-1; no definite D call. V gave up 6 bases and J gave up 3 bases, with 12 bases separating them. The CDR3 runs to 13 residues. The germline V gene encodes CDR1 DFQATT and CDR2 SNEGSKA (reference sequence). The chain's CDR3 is CSAGAYNYNEQFF. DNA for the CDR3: TGCAGTGCAGGTGCCTACAACTACAATGAGCAGTTCTTC.

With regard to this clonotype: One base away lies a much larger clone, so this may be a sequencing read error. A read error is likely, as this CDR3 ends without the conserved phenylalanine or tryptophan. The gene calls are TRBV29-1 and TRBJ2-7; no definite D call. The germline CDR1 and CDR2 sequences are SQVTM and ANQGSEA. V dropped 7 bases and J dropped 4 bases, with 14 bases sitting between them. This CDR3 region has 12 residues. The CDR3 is CSAQDGRYEQYL. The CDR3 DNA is TGCAGCGCCCAAGACGGTAGATACGAGCAGTACCTC.

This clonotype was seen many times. The chain's CDR3 is CASRARGAQETQYF. The CDR3 DNA follows: TGTGCCAGTAGGGCTCGGGGGGCGCAAGAGACCCAGTACTTC. The gene calls are TRBV19 and TRBJ2-5; possibly TRBD2 for D (7 bases). Germline V gene lookup returns CDR1 LNHDA and CDR2 SQIVND (reference sequence). This CDR3 spans 14 amino acids. V was pared by 6 bases and J by 2 bases, with 13 bases between.

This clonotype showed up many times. In nucleotides, the CDR3 is TGCGCCAGCAGCTTTCTTAGCGGGGGCACAGATACGCAGTATTTT. Protein product: CASSFLSGGTDTQYF. V is TRBV5-1 and J is TRBJ2-3; 8 bases match TRBD2. The CDR3 is 15 amino acids. Losses at the gene ends were 2 bases for V and 1 base for J; bases not matched to a gene: 3. Germline V lookup: CDR1 SGHRS, CDR2 YFSETQ.

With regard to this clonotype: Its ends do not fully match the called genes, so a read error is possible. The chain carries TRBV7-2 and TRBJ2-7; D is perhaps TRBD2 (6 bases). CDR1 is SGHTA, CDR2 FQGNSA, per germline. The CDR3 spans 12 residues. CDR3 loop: CASAGSGYVQYF. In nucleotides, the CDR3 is TGTGCCAGTGCGGGATCTGGGTACGTGCAGTACTTC.

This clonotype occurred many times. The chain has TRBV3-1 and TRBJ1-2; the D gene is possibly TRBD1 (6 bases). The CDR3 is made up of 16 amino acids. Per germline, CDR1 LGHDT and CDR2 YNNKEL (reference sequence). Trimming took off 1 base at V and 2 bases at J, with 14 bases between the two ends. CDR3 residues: CASSQAGTPSNYGYTF. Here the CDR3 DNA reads TGTGCCAGCAGCCAAGCGGGGACACCTTCCAACTATGGCTACACCTTC.

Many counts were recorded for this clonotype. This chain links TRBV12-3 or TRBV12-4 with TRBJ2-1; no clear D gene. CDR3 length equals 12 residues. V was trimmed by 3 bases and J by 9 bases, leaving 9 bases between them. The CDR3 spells CASSFGAGEQFF. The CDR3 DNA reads TGTGCCAGCAGTTTCGGAGCAGGTGAGCAGTTCTTC.

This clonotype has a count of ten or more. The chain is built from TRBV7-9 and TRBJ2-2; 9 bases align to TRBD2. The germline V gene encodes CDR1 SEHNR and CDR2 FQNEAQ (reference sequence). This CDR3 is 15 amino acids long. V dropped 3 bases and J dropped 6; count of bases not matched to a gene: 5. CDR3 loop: CASSFSGSNAGELFF. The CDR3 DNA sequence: TGTGCCAGCAGCTTTAGCGGGAGTAATGCCGGGGAGCTGTTTTTT.

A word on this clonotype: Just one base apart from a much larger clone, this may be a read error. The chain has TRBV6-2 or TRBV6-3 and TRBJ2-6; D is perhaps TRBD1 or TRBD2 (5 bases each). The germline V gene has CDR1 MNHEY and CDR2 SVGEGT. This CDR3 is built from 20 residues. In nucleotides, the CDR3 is TGTGCCAGCAGTCATAGGGGTGGACTCCGGAGCCTATCTGGGGCCAACGTCCCGACTTTC. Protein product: CASSHRGGLRSLSGANVPTF.

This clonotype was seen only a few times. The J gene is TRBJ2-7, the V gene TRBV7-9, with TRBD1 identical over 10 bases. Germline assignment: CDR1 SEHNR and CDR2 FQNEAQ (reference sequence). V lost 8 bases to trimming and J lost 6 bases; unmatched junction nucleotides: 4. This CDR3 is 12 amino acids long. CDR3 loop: CASQGTGVEQYF. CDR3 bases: TGTGCCAGCCAGGGGACAGGGGTCGAGCAGTACTTC.

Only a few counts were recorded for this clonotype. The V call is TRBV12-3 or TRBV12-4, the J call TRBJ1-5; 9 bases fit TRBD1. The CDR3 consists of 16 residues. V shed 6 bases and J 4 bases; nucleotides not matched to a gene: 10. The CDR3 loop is CASRSGQGMGNQPQHF. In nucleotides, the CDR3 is TGTGCCAGCAGATCAGGACAGGGGATGGGGAATCAGCCCCAGCATTTT.